A single sample gave rise to the 3 T cell receptor beta chains below, sequenced in a study of blood T cell repertoires in COVID-19. Data came from immunoSEQ multiplex PCR; TCRdb stores just in-frame clones and leaves some out. The table lists 150,000 to 200,000 clones, roughly 80% of them singletons. Sample: peripheral blood. The receptor set was obtained from a woman aged 25 to 45 with acute or convalescent COVID-19.

The rearrangement joins TRBV21-1 to TRBJ1-2. TRBV21-1 is annotated as a pseudogene. The CDR3 totals 17 residues. Here the CDR3 DNA reads TGTGCCAGCGACCCAAAGGGAGGGGCGTTTGGGGCCTATGGCTACACCTTC. The encoded protein is CASDPKGGAFGAYGYTF.

This chain joins TRBV5-1 and TRBJ1-2, with 12 positions matching TRBD1. Germline CDR1 is SGHRS and CDR2 is YFSETQ. Trimming cost V 7 bases and J 8 bases; bases outside gene matches: 3. The CDR3 has 12 residues. In nucleotides, the CDR3 is TGCGCCAGCTCCGGGACAGGGGGCGGCTACACCTTC. As protein: CASSGTGGGYTF.

The chain links TRBV19 to TRBJ1-2, with a weak D call TRBD1 (5 bases). The V gene's germline CDR1 is LNHDA and CDR2 SQIVND (reference sequence). The CDR3 runs to 14 residues. V gave up 6 bases and J gave up 0 bases, with 11 bases separating them. The CDR3 nucleotides are TGTGCCAGTAGACCGACAGCTACTAACTATGGCTACACCTTC. It specifies CASRPTATNYGYTF.